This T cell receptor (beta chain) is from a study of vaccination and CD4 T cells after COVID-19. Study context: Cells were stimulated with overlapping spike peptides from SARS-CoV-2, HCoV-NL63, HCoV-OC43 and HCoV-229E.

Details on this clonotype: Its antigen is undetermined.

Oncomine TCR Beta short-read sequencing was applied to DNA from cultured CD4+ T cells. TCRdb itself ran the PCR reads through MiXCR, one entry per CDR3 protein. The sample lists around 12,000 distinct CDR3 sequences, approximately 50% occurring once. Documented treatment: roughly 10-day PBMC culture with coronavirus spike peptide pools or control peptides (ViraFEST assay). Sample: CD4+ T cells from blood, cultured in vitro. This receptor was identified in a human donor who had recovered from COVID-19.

Here the CDR3 reads CASSLGQTRTEAFF. The CDR3 DNA sequence: TGTGCCAGCAGCTTAGGACAAACCCGCACTGAAGCTTTCTTT. This rearrangement joins TRBV7-9 to TRBJ1-1; D ambiguous. The V end was cut by 1 base, the J end by 4 bases, with 10 bases between. CDR1 and CDR2 from the germline V gene are SEHNR and FQNEAQ (reference sequence). This CDR3 region has 14 residues.